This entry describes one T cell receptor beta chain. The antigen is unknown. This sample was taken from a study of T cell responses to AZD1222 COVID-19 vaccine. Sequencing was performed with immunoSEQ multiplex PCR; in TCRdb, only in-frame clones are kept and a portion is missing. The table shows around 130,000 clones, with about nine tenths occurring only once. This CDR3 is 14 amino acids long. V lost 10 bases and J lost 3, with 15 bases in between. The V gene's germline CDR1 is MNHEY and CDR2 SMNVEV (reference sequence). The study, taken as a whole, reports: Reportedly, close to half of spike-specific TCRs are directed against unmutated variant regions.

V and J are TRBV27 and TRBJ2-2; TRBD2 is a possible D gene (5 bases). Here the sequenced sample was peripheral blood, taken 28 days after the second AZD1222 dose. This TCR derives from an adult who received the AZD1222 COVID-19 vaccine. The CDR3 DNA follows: TGTGCCACCGCCTCCTCGGACTACACCGGGGAGCTGTTTTTT. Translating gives CATASSDYTGELFF.